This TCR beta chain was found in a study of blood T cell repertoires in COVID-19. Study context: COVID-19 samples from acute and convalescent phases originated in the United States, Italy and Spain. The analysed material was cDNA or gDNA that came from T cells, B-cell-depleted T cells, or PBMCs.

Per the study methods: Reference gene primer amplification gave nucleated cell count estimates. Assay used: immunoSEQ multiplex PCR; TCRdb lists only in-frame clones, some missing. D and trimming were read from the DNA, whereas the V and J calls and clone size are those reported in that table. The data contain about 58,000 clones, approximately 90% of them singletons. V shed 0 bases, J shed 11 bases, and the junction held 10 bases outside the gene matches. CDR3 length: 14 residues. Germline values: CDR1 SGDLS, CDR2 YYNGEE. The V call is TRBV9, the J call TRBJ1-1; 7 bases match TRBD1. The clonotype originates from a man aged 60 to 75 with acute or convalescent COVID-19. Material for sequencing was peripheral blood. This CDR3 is CASSVDVTGSSAFF. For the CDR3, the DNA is TGTGCCAGCAGCGTAGACGTGACAGGGAGTTCGGCTTTCTTT. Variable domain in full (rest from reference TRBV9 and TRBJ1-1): DSGVTQTPKHLITATGQRVTLRCSPRSGDLSVYWYQQSLDQGLQFLIQYYNGEERAKGNILERFSAQQFPDLHSELNLSSLELGDSALYFCASSVDVTGSSAFFGQGTRLTVV.